A selection of T cell receptor beta chains follows, all from one sample in a study of blood T cells in healthy people across ages. TCRdb redid the calling of the 5' RACE reads with MiXCR, one entry per CDR3 protein. The sample contains 900,000 to 950,000 distinct CDR3 sequences, about 28% of which appear only once. These data also featured in a second study, about T cells of mothers and their children.

The sample comprised blood. The source of these receptors is a middle-aged woman in good health. The CDR3 runs from the conserved cysteine through the conserved F or W. The D gene is left open where the match is weak. Expanded clones are given a class, and other clones once, few, many or no size at all.

size	D	V	length	J	DNA	CDR3
once	NA	TRBV28	12	TRBJ2-5	TGTGCCAGCAGGAAGGCGTGGGGGACCCAGTACTTC	CASRKAWGTQYF
NA	TRBD1	TRBV4-2	19	TRBJ1-2	TGTGCCAGCAGCCAAGAGGCCGGGACAGGGGGCCGCTTCGCCTATGGCTACACCTTC	CASSQEAGTGGRFAYGYTF
NA	TRBD1	TRBV30	14	TRBJ2-7	TGTGCCTGGAGTAGGTGGGACAGGGGCAACGAGCAGTACTTC	CAWSRWDRGNEQYF
few	TRBD1	TRBV5-1	14	TRBJ1-2	TGCGCCAGCAGCCGGGACAGGGAAACTCGGGGCTACACCTTC	CASSRDRETRGYTF
NA	TRBD1	TRBV25-1	13	TRBJ1-5	TGTGCCAGCAAGGGACAGAGTAATCAGCCCCAGCATTTT	CASKGQSNQPQHF
NA	NA	TRBV4-1	19	TRBJ1-5	TGCGCCAGCAGCCAAAGGGGCCTGGGGGGATTGAATAGCAATCAGCCCCAGCATTTT	CASSQRGLGGLNSNQPQHF
few	TRBD1	TRBV2	14	TRBJ2-1	TGTGCCAGCAGTGCGACAGGGATAGGCAATGAGCAGTTCTTC	CASSATGIGNEQFF
many	NA	TRBV6-6	13	TRBJ1-2	TGTGCCAGCAAGTCCCCCGCAGACTATGGCTACACCTTC	CASKSPADYGYTF
NA	TRBD2	TRBV27	17	TRBJ2-1	TGTGCCAGCAGTTTAAGTACTAGCGGGGGGGCCATCAATGAGCAGTTCTTC	CASSLSTSGGAINEQFF
few	TRBD1	TRBV28	15	TRBJ2-1	TGTGCCAGCGGATGGGGGACAGGGCCTTACAATGAGCAGTTCTTC	CASGWGTGPYNEQFF
NA	NA	TRBV29-1	11	TRBJ1-2	TGCAGCGTTGAAGAGGGTGATGGCTACACCTTC	CSVEEGDGYTF
many	TRBD1	TRBV20-1	16	TRBJ2-7	TGCAGTGCCAACTTGGGACAGGGGGCATTTCGCTACGAGCAGTACTTC	CSANLGQGAFRYEQYF
few	NA	TRBV7-8	15	TRBJ2-1	TGTGCCAGCAGCCCCTCTCCGGCGACCTACAATGAGCAGTTCTTC	CASSPSPATYNEQFF
few	NA	TRBV12-3/TRBV12-4	14	TRBJ1-4	TGTGCCAGCAGTGACCTGAGGGGTAATGAAAAACTGTTTTTT	CASSDLRGNEKLFF
many	TRBD1	TRBV6-2/TRBV6-3	13	TRBJ1-1	TGTGCCGGCAGACAGGGGAGAGCCACTGAAGCTTTCTTT	CAGRQGRATEAFF
few	NA	TRBV29-1	13	TRBJ2-5	TGCACCAGGACTACCATCGCACAAGAGACCCAGTACTTC	CTRTTIAQETQYF
many	TRBD2	TRBV7-8	18	TRBJ2-7	TGTGCCAGCAGCTCACGTCCGGGACTAGCGGGGGGGTCCTACGAGCAGTACTTC	CASSSRPGLAGGSYEQYF
few	TRBD1	TRBV3-1	19	TRBJ2-6	TGTGCCAGCAGCCGCACGCTGGGACAGGGACACTCTGGGGCCAAAGTCCTGACTTTC	CASSRTLGQGHSGAKVLTF
NA	NA	TRBV11-1	14	TRBJ1-5	TGTGCCAGCAGCTTAGAACCCCAGGGGCAGCCCCAGCATTTT	CASSLEPQGQPQHF
NA	TRBD2	TRBV20-1	15	TRBJ2-7	TGCAGTGCTAGGAGGTCGCAGCGGGGGCCGGAGGCCCAGTACTTC	CSARRSQRGPEAQYF
few	NA	TRBV12-3/TRBV12-4	14	TRBJ2-7	TGTGCCAGCAGTTTTGGGGATTACTCCCACGAGCAGTACTTC	CASSFGDYSHEQYF
NA	NA	TRBV10-3	14	TRBJ2-7	TGTGCCATCAGTGCACGACAGAACTCCTACGAGCAGTACTTC	CAISARQNSYEQYF
many	NA	TRBV15	14	TRBJ2-4	TGTGCCACCAGCAGCGACTCAGGGGTTGGCATTCAGTACTTC	CATSSDSGVGIQYF
few	TRBD2	TRBV28	16	TRBJ2-3	TGTACCAGCAGTTTGGGACTAGCGGGGGAGATTGATACGCAGTATTTT	CTSSLGLAGEIDTQYF
few	TRBD2	TRBV7-8	16	TRBJ2-2	TGTGCCAGCAGCCGACTAGCGGGGTTATCCACCGGGGAGCTGTTTTTT	CASSRLAGLSTGELFF
many	NA	TRBV7-2	15	TRBJ2-7	TGTGCCAGCACCCCTGCGGGTCGGGAGACCTACGAGCAGTACTTC	CASTPAGRETYEQYF
few	TRBD1	TRBV11-2	15	TRBJ2-3	TGCTTATCCGTCGGGACAGGGGGCGTCACAGATACGCAGTATTTT	CLSVGTGGVTDTQYF
few	NA	TRBV12-3/TRBV12-4	15	TRBJ1-2	TGTGCCAGCAGTTTAGCGCCAGGACCCGACTATGGCTACACCTTC	CASSLAPGPDYGYTF
many	NA	TRBV5-1	15	TRBJ2-7	TGCGCCAGCAGCCTATACGGGACCGTCGACTACGAGCAGTACTTC	CASSLYGTVDYEQYF
NA	TRBD1	TRBV10-3	13	TRBJ2-7	TGTGCCATCAGTGACTTCACAGGGGCCGAGCAGTACTTC	CAISDFTGAEQYF
NA	NA	TRBV7-9	16	TRBJ2-4	TGTGCCAGCAGCTCAACTACCGTTGGGTCCTCTCGGGAGCAGTACTTC	CASSSTTVGSSREQYF
few	TRBD1	TRBV24-1	15	TRBJ2-2	TGTGCCACCAGTGATCCCCGACAGGGGAGGCGGGAGCTGTTTTTT	CATSDPRQGRRELFF